Listed below are T cell receptor beta chains from one sample, sequenced in a study of yellow fever vaccine responses in identical twins. Each CDR3 protein is one row after TCRdb ran MiXCR on the RT-PCR reads. The table shows about 23,000 distinct CDR3 sequences, with over 70% occurring only once. This sample comprised T cells from blood (PBMCs), unsorted or a sorted subset (not recorded which), obtained before or after yellow fever vaccination (not recorded which). These receptors all come from a woman between 18 and 30 years old who received the yellow fever vaccine. Both conserved end residues are part of each CDR3.

>TRBV11-1|TRBJ2-3
CASSLDGSYTQYF
>TRBV12-3/TRBV12-4|TRBJ2-7
CASSLVMDTRSSYEQYF
>TRBV28|TRBJ2-1
CASSSSVNNEQFF
>TRBV20-1|TRBJ1-4
CSARGANEKLFF
>TRBV15|TRBJ2-1
CATSRDRQLYNEQFF
>TRBV19|TRBJ2-1
CVVGSYNEQFF
>TRBV28|TRBJ1-2
CASSSVPGHLGYTF
>TRBV28|TRBJ1-1
CASSPGPEAFF
>TRBV7-9|TRBJ1-4
CASSSPEQLNEKLFF
>TRBV10-3|TRBJ2-7
CAISLGPKGYEQYF
>TRBV10-3|TRBJ2-5
CAISRDPTGGTQYF
>TRBV9|TRBJ2-1
CASSVEGGVSYNEQFF
>TRBV29-1|TRBJ1-1
CSVGAGGNTEAFF
>TRBV18|TRBJ2-6
CASSPSGANVLTF
>TRBV12-3/TRBV12-4|TRBJ1-1
CASSLDRVKTEAFF
>TRBV18|TRBJ1-1
CASSPLGVQNTEAFF
>TRBV4-2|TRBJ1-1
CASSQYRGENTEAFF
>TRBV29-1|TRBJ2-1
CSVATGELYNEQFF
>TRBV9|TRBJ1-5
CASNSWEGGNQPQHF
>TRBV20-1|TRBJ2-1
CSVPPRWGNEQFF
>TRBV15|TRBJ2-5
CATSREYRRPGEETQYF
>TRBV6-1|TRBJ1-2
CASSETGNYGYTF
>TRBV20-1|TRBJ2-3
CSASVRSTDTQYF
>TRBV7-3|TRBJ1-5
CASSYDGSNQPQHF
>TRBV7-2|TRBJ2-5
CAEQDVRLVGETQYF
>TRBV20-1|TRBJ2-1
CSVLAGVNEQFF
>TRBV13|TRBJ2-1
CASSLGNNEQFF
>TRBV29-1|TRBJ2-1
CSVEPGLDSYNEQFF
>TRBV11-1|TRBJ1-2
CASSGTGDLWSYTF
>TRBV18|TRBJ1-5
CASSPGFSNQPQHF
>TRBV10-3|TRBJ2-7
CAISEGSRNSYEQYF
>TRBV11-3|TRBJ2-1
CASSLYRTGFYDEQFF
>TRBV4-3|TRBJ2-5
CASSLGLHQETQYF
>TRBV12-3/TRBV12-4|TRBJ2-3
CASSRTGPSTDTQYF
>TRBV29-1|TRBJ1-2
CSVWGQASQLYGYTF
>TRBV6-1|TRBJ1-5
CASSEAHQPQHF
>TRBV7-9|TRBJ1-2
CASNNRPNYGYTF
>TRBV6-1|TRBJ2-1
CATALSGRTFEFF
>TRBV29-1|TRBJ2-3
CSVLRDGKGGDTQYF
>TRBV4-2|TRBJ2-3
CASSHTGAIDTQYF
>TRBV9|TRBJ2-7
CASSVESGAEPHF
>TRBV10-2|TRBJ2-5
CAVQVARQGYQETQYF
>TRBV20-1|TRBJ1-3
CSARDLDSGNTIYF
>TRBV11-1|TRBJ2-3
CASSPGVGQATDTQYF
>TRBV23-1|TRBJ1-5
CASSLRPQGHNQPQHF
>TRBV4-1|TRBJ2-5
CASSQDRGFETQYF